This section outlines one T cell receptor beta chain sequence together with its context. Its antigen is still unknown. This specimen comes from a study of OX40 agonist ivuxolimab in advanced cancers. Study outcomes and limitations: Among the lowest peripheral clonal expansion occurred in 0.1-3.0 mg/kg partial responders. There was clonal expansion of CD4+ and CD8+ blood T cells by week 6 at 0.1 to 3.0 mg/kg. Among some nonresponders, normalized T-cell clonal expansion was also low.

The method was immunoSEQ multiplex PCR; TCRdb's version includes in-frame clones alone and lacks a portion of them. The table shows almost 85,000 clones, with 89% occurring only once. In germline, CDR1 is LNHNV, CDR2 YYDKDF (reference sequence). CDR3 length: 17 amino acids. Trimming removed 0 bases at V and 0 bases at J, with 12 bases between. This receptor was obtained from an adult with an advanced solid tumor such as melanoma, head and neck, liver or kidney cancer. The specimen was CD4+ or CD8+ T cells sorted from blood, collected in a trial of the OX40 agonist ivuxolimab. This rearrangement joins TRBV15 to TRBJ2-1, with unresolved D. This CDR3 is CATSRDFGGYSYNEQFF. The CDR3 DNA reads TGTGCCACCAGCAGAGATTTTGGCGGCTACTCCTACAATGAGCAGTTCTTC. The full variable domain, its missing parts supplied by reference TRBV15 and TRBJ2-1, is DAMVIQNPRYQVTQFGKPVTLSCSQTLNHNVMYWYQQKSSQAPKLLFHYYDKDFNNEADTPDNFQSRRPNTSFCFLDIRSPGLGDTAMYLCATSRDFGGYSYNEQFFGPGTRLTVL.